This T cell receptor beta chain derives from a study of cytomegalovirus exposure and HLA in healthy donors. Study findings and constraints: Later, an analysis showed that TCR beta chains associated with HLA were more clonally expanded than others that were equally common. Analyses of presence/absence relied on an assumption of roughly uniform sequencing depth across donors. The study designated 150 to 200 TCR beta chains cytomegalovirus-associated. Later analysis suggested links between common viral pathogens and several top significant clusters.

Comments on this clone: Its specificity is unknown.

Germline CDR1 reads SSHAT; CDR2 reads FNYEAQ (reference sequence). The CDR3 is made up of 15 amino acids. V lost 5 bases to trimming and J lost 5 bases; unmatched junction nucleotides: 8. The PCR ran on 60 Vbeta and 13 Jbeta primers. Only in-frame clones appear in the TCRdb table, and some are missing; sequencing was by immunoSEQ multiplex PCR. The table lists 150,000 or so clones. The V gene is TRBV7-7, the J gene TRBJ1-4, with TRBD1 matching 7 bases. The TCR comes from a woman aged 45-59 years in good health and CMV-seronegative. Sequenced material: PBMCs. The CDR3 protein is CASSQSQGRNEKLFF. CDR3 DNA sequence: TGTGCCAGCAGCCAATCACAGGGGCGGAATGAAAAACTGTTTTTT.